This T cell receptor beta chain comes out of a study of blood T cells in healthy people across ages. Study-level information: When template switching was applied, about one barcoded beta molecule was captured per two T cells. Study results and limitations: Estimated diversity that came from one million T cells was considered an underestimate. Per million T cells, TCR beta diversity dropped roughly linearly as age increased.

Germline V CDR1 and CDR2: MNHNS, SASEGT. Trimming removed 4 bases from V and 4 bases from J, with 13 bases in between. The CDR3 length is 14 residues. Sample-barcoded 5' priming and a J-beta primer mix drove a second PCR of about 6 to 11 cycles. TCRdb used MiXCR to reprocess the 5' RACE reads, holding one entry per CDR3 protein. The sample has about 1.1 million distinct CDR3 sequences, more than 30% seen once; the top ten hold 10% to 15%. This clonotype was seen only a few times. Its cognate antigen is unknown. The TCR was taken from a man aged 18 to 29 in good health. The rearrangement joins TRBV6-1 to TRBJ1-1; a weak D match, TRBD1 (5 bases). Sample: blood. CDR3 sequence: CASSVRQRTTEAFF. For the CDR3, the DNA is TGTGCCAGCAGTGTGCGACAGAGAACCACTGAAGCTTTCTTT.